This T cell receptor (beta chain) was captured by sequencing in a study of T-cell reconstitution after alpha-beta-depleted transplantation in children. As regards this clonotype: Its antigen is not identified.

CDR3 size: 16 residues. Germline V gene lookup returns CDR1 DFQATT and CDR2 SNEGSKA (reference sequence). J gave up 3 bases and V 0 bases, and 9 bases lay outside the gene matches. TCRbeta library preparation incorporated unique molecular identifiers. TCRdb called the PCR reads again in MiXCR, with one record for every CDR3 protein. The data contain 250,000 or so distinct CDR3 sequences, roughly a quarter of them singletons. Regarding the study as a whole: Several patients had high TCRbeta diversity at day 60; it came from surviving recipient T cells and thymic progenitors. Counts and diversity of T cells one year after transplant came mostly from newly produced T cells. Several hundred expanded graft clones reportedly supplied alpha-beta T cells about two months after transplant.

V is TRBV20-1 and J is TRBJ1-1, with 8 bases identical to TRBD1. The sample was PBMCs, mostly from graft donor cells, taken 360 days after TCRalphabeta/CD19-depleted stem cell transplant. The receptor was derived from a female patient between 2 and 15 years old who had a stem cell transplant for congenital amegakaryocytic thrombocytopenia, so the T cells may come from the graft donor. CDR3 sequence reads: CSARDQSRGHDTEAFF. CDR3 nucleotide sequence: TGCAGTGCTAGAGATCAGAGCAGGGGGCACGACACTGAAGCTTTCTTT.